This T cell receptor beta chain was identified during a study of blood T cell repertoires in COVID-19. At the level of the study: Samples representing acute and convalescent COVID-19 were sourced from the United States, Italy and Spain. T cells, B-cell-depleted T cells, or PBMCs provided the cDNA or gDNA that served as material.

CDR3 size: 15 residues. CDR1 and CDR2 from the germline V gene are LGHDT and YNNKEL (reference sequence). V lost 1 base and J lost 2, with 9 bases in between. The table lists this clone with many counts. Authors' methods: Amplification of reference gene primers provided the estimated nucleated cell counts. The protocol was immunoSEQ multiplex PCR, while the TCRdb copy is restricted to in-frame clones and leaves out a portion. V and J calls and clone size are those listed in that table; D and trimming were worked out from the DNA. The table includes about 180,000 clones, roughly nine tenths detected once.

This clonotype was obtained from an older man with active or convalescent COVID-19. Sequencing was carried out using peripheral blood. The chain uses TRBV3-1 (or the pseudogene TRBV3-2) and TRBJ1-3, with D unresolved. Written as DNA, the CDR3 is TGTGCCAGCAGCCAAGGGCAGGCGACTGGAAACACCATATATTTT. Protein sequence: CASSQGQATGNTIYF.